This T cell receptor beta chain appears in the sequencing data of a study of shared clonotypes between healthy human individuals. CDR3 length equals 17 residues. Trimming left V 0 bases short and J 1 base short, with 12 bases between. From germline, CDR1 is MNHEY and CDR2 SMNVEV (reference sequence). The naive CD8 fraction comprised CD45RO-negative cells positively selected for CCR7 and excluded terminally differentiated effector memory CD45RA+ cells. Sequencing was at deep level. Using immunoSEQ multiplex PCR, the repertoire was profiled, and TCRdb retains in-frame clones only, with some absent. Of about 2.2 million clones in the sample, roughly 95% were seen once. Overall study results and limits: Sequencing depth was expected to influence donor clonotype sharing.

With regard to this clone: Its antigen remains unidentified.

This chain connects TRBV27 to TRBJ2-2; D not resolved. Input material: naive CD8+ T cells from PBMCs. The clonotype was recovered from a man between 18 and 35 years old in good health. Some clones in this sample may be carry-over from other donors' samples. CDR3 loop: CASSLSVRTRNTGELFF. The CDR3 coding sequence is TGTGCCAGCAGTTTATCCGTTAGGACCAGGAACACCGGGGAGCTGTTTTTT.